This T cell receptor (beta chain) was sequenced for a study of blood T cells in healthy people across ages. Whole-study results and caveats: In long-lived donors, naive CD4+ cell counts and diversity exceeded those of aged donors.

Donors were systemically healthy Caucasian individuals from Russia aged about 6 to 90 years. It was 8 to 10 milliliters of peripheral blood that were drawn from each donor. The authors ran a second PCR of 7 to 11 cycles using a sample-barcoded 5' primer and a J-beta primer mix. TCRdb re-called the 5' RACE reads through MiXCR, storing one row per CDR3 protein. The sample consists of 1 million to 1.2 million distinct CDR3 sequences, 35% to 40% of them appearing once. Concerning this clonotype: The antigen remains undetermined. One junction end does not reproduce the germline sequence, and a read error may be involved.

Germline lookup yields CDR1 DFQATT and CDR2 SNEGSKA (reference sequence). The CDR3 is 13 amino acids. The origin of this receptor is a man younger than 30 in good health. J is TRBJ1-1 and V is TRBV20-1, with D possibly TRBD1 on 5 matching bases. The source material was blood. The CDR3 protein is CSTSSRGNTEAFF. CDR3 coding DNA: TGCAGTACTAGTTCGAGGGGGAACACTGAAGCTTTCTTT.